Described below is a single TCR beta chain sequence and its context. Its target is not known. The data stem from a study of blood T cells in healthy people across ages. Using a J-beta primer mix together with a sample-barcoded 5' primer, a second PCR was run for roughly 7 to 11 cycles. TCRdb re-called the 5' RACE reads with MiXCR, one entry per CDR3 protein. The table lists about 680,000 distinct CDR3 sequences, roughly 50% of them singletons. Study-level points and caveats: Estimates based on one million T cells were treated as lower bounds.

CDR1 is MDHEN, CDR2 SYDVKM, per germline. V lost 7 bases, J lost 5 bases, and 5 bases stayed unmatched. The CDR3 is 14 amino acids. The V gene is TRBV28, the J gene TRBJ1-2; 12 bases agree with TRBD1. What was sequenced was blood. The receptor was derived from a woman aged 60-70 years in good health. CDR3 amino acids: CASNWGQGAYGYTF. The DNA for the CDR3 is TGTGCCAGCAATTGGGGACAGGGGGCGTATGGCTACACCTTC.